The T cell receptor beta chain under discussion was sequenced for a study of T cell repertoires in cytomegalovirus infection. The wider study: CMV epitopes used comprised recently identified HLA-C-restricted ones and well-studied HLA-B-restricted ones. Carrying CMV and the relevant HLA type showed in public TCR beta signatures. Overall study results and limits: Summed public TCR beta family frequency identified CMV carriers bearing the relevant HLA. The response measured ex vivo was dominated by TCR beta clonotypes (HLA-C-restricted and CMV-specific).

Turning to this clonotype: Its antigen is as yet unknown.

TCRdb ran MiXCR on the reads and lists one entry per CDR3 protein. The sample lists around 360,000 distinct CDR3 sequences, approximately 35% seen once, with roughly 12% in the top ten. The CDR3 has 15 amino acids. V shed 0 bases and J shed 9 bases, with 15 bases lying between them. Germline V gene lookup returns CDR1 LGHNA and CDR2 YNFKEQ. The rearrangement uses TRBV4-2 and TRBJ2-4; D tentatively reads TRBD1 or TRBD2 (6 bases each). The origin of this receptor is a human donor in good health (CMV status not recorded). Some clones in this sample may be carry-over from other donors' samples. The sequencing here drew on cultured PBMCs, taken from culture after CMV antigen stimulation. CDR3 protein: CASSQDRGAVTIQYF. CDR3 DNA sequence: TGTGCCAGCAGCCAAGATAGGGGGGCGGTGACCATTCAGTACTTC.